This TCR beta chain is from a study of vaccination and CD4 T cells after COVID-19. Per germline, CDR1 DFQATT and CDR2 SNEGSKA (reference sequence). This CDR3 has 13 residues. The V end was cut by 2 bases, the J end by 6 bases, with 12 bases between. The treatment denotes: approximately nine-day PBMC culture with coronavirus spike peptide pools or control peptides (ViraFEST assay). PBMCs, plated at 2 million to 2.5 million per well, were grown in the presence of roughly 10 IU/ml IL-2 and approximately 10 ug/ml peptide pools. Sequencing of the DNA from cultured CD4+ T cells was carried out with the Oncomine TCR Beta short-read assay. It was cultured CD4+ T cells from which genomic DNA was extracted. A single record per CDR3 protein comes from TCRdb applying MiXCR to the PCR reads. The table lists about 15,000 distinct CDR3 sequences, roughly 48% of them singletons. About this clonotype: What it recognizes is unknown.

Source material: CD4+ T cells from blood, cultured in vitro. The chain is built from TRBV20-1 and TRBJ2-3; tentative D call: TRBD2 (5 bases). The origin of this receptor is a human donor who had recovered from COVID-19. The DNA of the CDR3 is TGCAGTGCTAGACACCCACTAGAGGATACGCAGTATTTT. It is translated as CSARHPLEDTQYF.